This passage covers 10 T cell receptor beta chains from one sample sequenced in a study of regulatory T cells in long-lasting Graves disease (dated by TCRdb to the early 2020s). Library prep was done by multiplex PCR. Sequencing used an Illumina HiSeq 4000. iRepertoire HTBI primers and Arm-PCR amplification of CDR3 regions were used to construct TCR beta libraries. TCRdb redid the processing of the public reads, applying fastp at Q25 and MiXCR, and retained in-frame beta chains. Rows are combined by CDR3 protein, so each entry shows the most common genes and DNA. The sample table shows hundreds of thousands of distinct CDR3 sequences, and roughly 22% are seen once. Jointly, the top ten make up under 15% of the sample. In the paper's terms, the time point label means: persistent/refractory GD, antithyroid drugs over 5 years with positive TRAb. For both TCR sequencing and RNA sequencing, RNA was extracted from PBMCs using TRIzol.

This material consisted of peripheral blood mononuclear cells (PBMCs), taken when the disease was refractory, from a patient treated with antithyroid drugs. Every receptor here comes from a female donor with Graves disease.

The rearrangement uses TRBV7-2 and TRBJ1-3, with D maybe TRBD1 (5 bases). V shed 4 bases and J shed 3 bases, with 10 bases lying between them. The CDR3 runs to 14 residues. The germline gives CDR1 SGHTA, CDR2 FQGNSA. The CDR3 here is CASSSGGGGNTIYF. CDR3 coding DNA: TGTGCCAGCAGCTCTGGGGGAGGTGGAAACACCATATATTTT.

This clonotype was detected many times. The chain links TRBV15 to TRBJ2-5; D is ambiguous. V lost 3 bases and J lost 1, with 9 bases in between. Germline V lookup: CDR1 LNHNV, CDR2 YYDKDF (reference sequence). The CDR3 contains 14 residues. CDR3 DNA: TGTGCCACCAGCAGGGCGGCAGGCCAAGAGACCCAGTACTTC. Translated, it gives CATSRAAGQETQYF.

This clonotype showed up just a few times. This chain joins TRBV9 and TRBJ1-6, with D possibly matching TRBD1 (6 bases). CDR3 size: 15 residues. V was cut by 4 bases and J by 6 bases, with 14 bases left in between. CDR1 and CDR2 (germline): SGDLS, YYNGEE. CDR3 in amino acids: CASSLGAVSNSPLHF. The CDR3 DNA is TGTGCCAGCAGCCTGGGGGCCGTCTCTAATTCACCCCTCCACTTT.

Many counts were recorded for this clonotype. The gene calls are TRBV6-5 and TRBJ1-1; D unclear. The CDR3 runs to 15 residues. Deletions cut 2 bases from V and 0 bases from J, with 10 bases between. Germline-derived CDR1 and CDR2 are MNHEY and SVGAGI. As DNA, the CDR3 is TGTGCCAGCAGTTACCCGGCAGCCATGAACACTGAAGCTTTCTTT. This codes for CASSYPAAMNTEAFF.

The genes are TRBV9 and TRBJ1-1; D not certain. Germline CDR1 SGDLS, CDR2 YYNGEE. V dropped 1 base and J dropped 5 bases, with 9 bases sitting between them. This CDR3 has 13 residues. CDR3 amino acids: CASSVTVVTEAFF. As DNA, the CDR3 is TGTGCCAGCAGCGTAACAGTCGTAACTGAAGCTTTCTTT.

Ten or more counts support this clonotype. The genes are TRBV2 and TRBJ1-1; possibly TRBD1 for D (6 bases). Germline loops: CDR1 SNHLY, CDR2 FYNNEI. The length of the CDR3 is 18 residues. The V gene lost 4 bases and the J gene lost 0 bases, with 21 bases spanning the gap. This CDR3 reads CASSVDPTGRIMNTEAFF. CDR3 DNA sequence: TGTGCCAGCAGTGTGGATCCGACAGGACGGATAATGAACACTGAAGCTTTCTTT.

This clonotype was detected only once. The chain employs TRBV18 and TRBJ1-1; the D is unclear. V was clipped by 2 bases and J by 3 bases, with 7 bases between them. The CDR3 runs 13 residues. Germline CDR1 is KGHSH and CDR2 is LQKENI. The CDR3 DNA is TGTGCCAGCTCACCAACGCAGGACACTGAAGCTTTCTTT. Its protein product is CASSPTQDTEAFF. The whole variable domain, remainder taken from reference TRBV18 and TRBJ1-1, is NAGVMQNPRHLVRRRGQEARLRCSPMKGHSHVYWYRQLPEEGLKFMVYLQKENIIDESGMPKERFSAEFPKEGPSILRIQQVVRGDSAAYFCASSPTQDTEAFFGQGTRLTVV.

V is TRBV30 and J is TRBJ1-3; D uncertain. V was pared by 2 bases and J by 3 bases, with 20 bases between. Germline CDR1 GTSNPN, CDR2 SVGIG (reference sequence). The CDR3 loop spans 17 amino acids. CDR3 sequence reads: CAWSLSDVPTVGNTIYF. The CDR3 region has the DNA TGTGCCTGGAGTCTCTCGGACGTCCCGACTGTTGGAAACACCATATATTTT.

This clonotype has at least ten counts. As DNA, the CDR3 is TGTGCCAGCAGCCACAGGGGATTGCAGTACTTC. Its translation: CASSHRGLQYF. This chain links TRBV27 with TRBJ2-7; 7 bases align to TRBD1. This CDR3 is built from 11 residues. Germline V gives CDR1 MNHEY, CDR2 SMNVEV (reference sequence). V was clipped by 6 bases and J by 9 bases; unmatched bases: 5.

As DNA, the CDR3 is TGTGCCAGTAGTATAAACGGCAATAATTCACCCCTCCACTTT. Amino acid sequence: CASSINGNNSPLHF. This sequence joins TRBV19 and TRBJ1-6; D gene uncertain. The V end was cut by 2 bases, the J end by 5 bases, with 7 bases between. Germline CDR1 LNHDA, CDR2 SQIVND (reference sequence). The CDR3 is 14 amino acids.